The 13 T cell receptor beta chains listed next were all sequenced from one sample in a study of blood T cell repertoires in COVID-19. Data came from immunoSEQ multiplex PCR; TCRdb stores just in-frame clones and leaves some out. The repertoire includes around 200,000 clones, around nine tenths of them detected once, and 2.5% to 3.5% sits in the top ten. The sequencing sample was made of peripheral blood. These receptors all come from a man aged 35 to 55 with active or convalescent COVID-19.

The chain has TRBV18 and TRBJ2-1, with TRBD2 identical over 9 bases. Germline lookup yields CDR1 KGHSH and CDR2 LQKENI. V lost 2 bases, J lost 6 bases, and 5 bases stayed unmatched. The CDR3 spans 15 residues. The CDR3 coding sequence is TGTGCCAGCTCACCAAGAGCGGGGGGCCTCAATGAGCAGTTCTTC. Translated, it gives CASSPRAGGLNEQFF. Based on the CDR3 plus reference TRBV18 and TRBJ2-1, the full variable domain is NAGVMQNPRHLVRRRGQEARLRCSPMKGHSHVYWYRQLPEEGLKFMVYLQKENIIDESGMPKERFSAEFPKEGPSILRIQQVVRGDSAAYFCASSPRAGGLNEQFFGPGTRLTVL.

The genes are TRBV28 and TRBJ2-7; 10 bases are a match to TRBD1. Germline lookup yields CDR1 MDHEN and CDR2 SYDVKM. The CDR3 is made up of 14 amino acids. V shed 5 bases, J shed 2 bases, and the junction held 3 bases outside the gene matches. The CDR3 region has the DNA TGTGCCAGCAGTGGGGGACAGGGGACCTACGAGCAGTACTTC. Encoded protein: CASSGGQGTYEQYF.

This clone was seen a single time. The chain couples TRBV7-9 to TRBJ2-3; D perhaps matches TRBD1 (6 bases). Germline assignment: CDR1 SEHNR and CDR2 FQNEAQ (reference sequence). Trimming cost V 3 bases and J 1 base, with 11 bases left between them. The CDR3 sequence is 15 residues long. The CDR3 spells CASSFDKGGTDTQYF. For the CDR3, the DNA is TGTGCCAGCAGCTTCGACAAGGGGGGCACAGATACGCAGTATTTT.

V is TRBV7-2 and J is TRBJ2-2, with no clear D. Trimming left V 3 bases short and J 5 bases short, with 7 bases between. Germline lookup yields CDR1 SGHTA and CDR2 FQGNSA. CDR3 size: 13 residues. CDR3 nucleotide sequence: TGTGCCAGCAGCTTGACGGGTACCGGGGAGCTGTTTTTT. Amino acid sequence: CASSLTGTGELFF.

The rearrangement joins TRBV5-1 to TRBJ2-7; 9 bases align to TRBD2. J lost 0 bases, V lost 4 bases, and 5 bases had no gene match. Germline V gene data show CDR1 as SGHRS and CDR2 as YFSETQ. The length of the CDR3 is 15 residues. The CDR3 sequence: CASSLSGGSSYEQYF. In nucleotides, the CDR3 is TGCGCCAGCAGCCTTAGCGGGGGCAGCTCCTACGAGCAGTACTTC.

The chain is built from TRBV3-1 (or the pseudogene TRBV3-2) and TRBJ2-5; TRBD2 matches at 7 bases. Trimming cost V 0 bases and J 5 bases; bases outside gene matches: 9. CDR1 and CDR2 from the germline V gene are LGHDT and YNNKEL (reference sequence). The CDR3 consists of 16 residues. The CDR3 nucleotides are TGTGCCAGCAGCCAAGACCCGGCGGGGGTGGGGGAGACCCAGTACTTC. Amino acid sequence: CASSQDPAGVGETQYF.

The chain has TRBV6-5 and TRBJ1-2; D gene unclear. The germline CDR1 and CDR2 sequences are MNHEY and SVGAGI. The CDR3 length is 16 residues. The V end lost 0 bases, the J end lost 8 bases, and 19 bases lay between the germline ends. CDR3 DNA sequence: TGTGCCAGCAGTTACTCTATGAACCGAGGGTTAGGAGGCTACACCTTC. Amino acids: CASSYSMNRGLGGYTF.

The chain carries TRBV19 and TRBJ1-5; D remains ambiguous. The V end was cut by 5 bases, the J end by 2 bases, with 7 bases between. This CDR3 has 13 amino acids. Germline loops: CDR1 LNHDA, CDR2 SQIVND (reference sequence). The CDR3 protein is CASSVARNQPQHF. The CDR3 region has the DNA TGTGCCAGTAGTGTGGCTCGCAATCAGCCCCAGCATTTT.

The V call is TRBV7-9, the J call TRBJ2-7; 9 bases line up with TRBD1. The CDR3 spans 12 residues. Germline V gene data show CDR1 as SEHNR and CDR2 as FQNEAQ (reference sequence). Trimming at V came to 10 bases and at J to 3 bases, leaving 4 bases not matched to a gene. Here the CDR3 reads CAIGQGSYEQYF. CDR3 DNA: TGTGCCATAGGACAGGGGAGCTACGAGCAGTACTTC. Full variable domain (outside the CDR3, taken from reference TRBV7-9 and TRBJ2-7): DTGVSQNPRHKITKRGQNVTFRCDPISEHNRLYWYRQTLGQGPEFLTYFQNEAQLEKSRLLSDRFSAERPKGSFSTLEIQRTEQGDSAMYLCAIGQGSYEQYFGPGTRLTVT.

This chain joins TRBV28 and TRBJ2-6; no clear D gene. Germline CDR1 and CDR2: MDHEN and SYDVKM. Trimming removed 6 bases from V and 1 base from J, with 7 bases in between. The CDR3 contains 14 residues. The CDR3 DNA is TGTGCCAGCAGGAACAATTCTGGGGCCAACGTCCTGACTTTC. Amino acid sequence: CASRNNSGANVLTF. Together with reference TRBV28 and TRBJ2-6, the CDR3 gives the full variable domain: DVKVTQSSRYLVKRTGEKVFLECVQDMDHENMFWYRQDPGLGLRLIYFSYDVKMKEKGDIPEGYSVSREKKERFSLILESASTNQTSMYLCASRNNSGANVLTFGAGSRLTVL.

In its sample, this clone was seen once. CDR3 DNA sequence: TGCAGCGTTGCCGTTGACAGGGCCACGGGGCCCCTCCACTTT. This codes for CSVAVDRATGPLHF. This chain uses TRBV29-1 with TRBJ1-6; 7 positions match TRBD1. Per germline, CDR1 SQVTM and CDR2 ANQGSEA. Trimming cost V 4 bases and J 13 bases; bases outside gene matches: 13. The CDR3 is 14 amino acids.

V is TRBV10-1 and J is TRBJ2-3, with 10 nucleotides matching TRBD1. The CDR3 spans 16 residues. The junction had 8 bases not matched to a gene; V was cut back by 3 bases and J by 5 bases. The V gene's germline CDR1 is WNHNN and CDR2 SYGVQD (reference sequence). The CDR3 region is CASSDARDRGGDTQYF. The CDR3 DNA reads TGCGCCAGCAGTGATGCCCGGGACAGGGGAGGAGATACGCAGTATTTT.

This chain joins TRBV11-3 and TRBJ2-5, with TRBD2 matching 7 bases. The CDR3 totals 17 residues. Germline V gives CDR1 SGHNT, CDR2 YENEEA. V was pared by 0 bases and J by 1 base, with 8 bases of the junction left unmatched. CDR3: CASSLDRRGLFQETQYF. Written as DNA, the CDR3 is TGTGCCAGCAGCTTAGATCGTAGGGGACTATTCCAAGAGACCCAGTACTTC.